This entry lists 30 T cell receptor beta chains sequenced from one sample in a study of blood T cell repertoires in COVID-19 (dated by TCRdb to between 2020 and 2021). The library was produced with the immunoSEQ multiplex PCR assay. TCRdb holds this immuneACCESS table with in-frame rearrangements only. Some clones are missing; in checked studies, unresolved V genes explain under half, and the rest has no known cause. For this sample the table gives about 50,000 clones, of which roughly nine tenths were detected only once. Jointly, the top ten make up under 2.5% of the sample. Sequencing input: peripheral blood. These receptors all come from a human donor in a cohort sampled during active COVID-19.

This clone was observed a few times. The chain is built from TRBV2 and TRBJ1-5; TRBD1 agrees at 10 bases. After removal of 6 bases from V and 4 bases from J, the junction contained 3 bases not matched to a gene. This CDR3 has 14 amino acids. Looked up from germline, CDR1 is SNHLY and CDR2 is FYNNEI. This chain's CDR3 is CASSSGQGNQPQHF. The CDR3 nucleotides are TGTGCCAGCAGCTCGGGACAGGGGAATCAGCCCCAGCATTTT.

V is TRBV7-2 and J is TRBJ1-4, with D perhaps TRBD1 (5 bases). CDR1 is SGHTA, CDR2 FQGNSA, per germline. This CDR3 contains 15 residues. Trimming took off 5 bases at V and 7 bases at J, with 17 bases between the two ends. CDR3 DNA: TGTGCCAGCAGCGCGGGACCCTTAGGTGGTGAAAAACTGTTTTTT. This sequence encodes CASSAGPLGGEKLFF.

The genes are TRBV27 and TRBJ2-1; D is unclear. Germline lookup yields CDR1 MNHEY and CDR2 SMNVEV (reference sequence). This CDR3 region has 16 residues. Trimming pared 1 base from V and 0 bases from J, leaving 10 bases between. The chain's CDR3 is CASSLWQLSSYNEQFF. The CDR3 DNA reads as TGTGCCAGCAGTTTATGGCAACTAAGCTCCTACAATGAGCAGTTCTTC.

The rearrangement uses TRBV11-3 and TRBJ2-2; no reliable D call. Germline CDR1 is SGHNT and CDR2 is YENEEA. This CDR3 is 13 amino acids long. Trimming took off 11 bases at V and 1 base at J, with 11 bases between the two ends. The CDR3: CASGIMNTGELFF. In nucleotides, the CDR3 is TGTGCCTCGGGTATAATGAACACCGGGGAGCTGTTTTTT.

CDR3 loop: CASSLGSGRTGTGGENEQYF. CDR3 bases: TGTGCCAGCAGCTTAGGTTCGGGAAGGACTGGGACAGGGGGAGAAAACGAGCAGTACTTC. This sequence joins TRBV11-3 and TRBJ2-7; 11 positions match TRBD1. CDR1 is SGHNT and CDR2 is YENEEA in the germline V gene. J gave up 5 bases and V 1 base, and 19 bases lay outside the gene matches. The CDR3 contains 20 residues. Full variable domain (missing parts from reference TRBV11-3 and TRBJ2-7): EAGVVQSPRYKIIEKKQPVAFWCNPISGHNTLYWYLQNLGQGPELLIRYENEEAVDDSQLPKDRFSAERLKGVDSTLKIQPAELGDSAVYLCASSLGSGRTGTGGENEQYFGPGTRLTVT.

The rearrangement uses TRBV6-1 and TRBJ2-6, with 9 bases that match TRBD1. CDR3 length: 16 amino acids. Germline lookup yields CDR1 MNHNS and CDR2 SASEGT. J lost 4 bases, V lost 4 bases, and 5 bases had no gene match. The CDR3 here is CASSVNTGGGANVLTF. The CDR3 DNA sequence: TGTGCCAGCAGTGTCAATACAGGGGGCGGGGCCAACGTCCTGACTTTC.

This chain joins TRBV5-4 and TRBJ2-5, with 12 nucleotides matching TRBD2. Germline assignment: CDR1 SGHNT and CDR2 YYREEE (reference sequence). Losses at the gene ends were 3 bases for V and 4 bases for J; bases not matched to a gene: 7. CDR3 length equals 16 residues. The CDR3 protein is CASSSLRTSGTETQYF. The CDR3 DNA sequence: TGTGCCAGCAGCTCACTTAGGACTAGCGGGACAGAGACCCAGTACTTC.

The chain has TRBV28 and TRBJ1-1; 7 positions match TRBD1. The V and J ends lost 3 bases and 5 bases, in that order; junction bases with no gene match: 9. The CDR3 spans 15 residues. Germline CDR1 is MDHEN and CDR2 is SYDVKM. The CDR3 protein is CASSFLQGSGTEAFF. The CDR3 bases are TGTGCCAGCAGTTTTCTACAGGGGTCGGGGACTGAAGCTTTCTTT.

The chain is built from TRBV18 and TRBJ2-2; a possible D gene is TRBD2 (6 bases). V lost 1 base and J lost 4, with 10 bases in between. This CDR3 has 15 amino acids. Per the germline V gene, CDR1 is KGHSH and CDR2 is LQKENI. CDR3 sequence (DNA): TGTGCCAGCTCACCACTCGGGACTGGCACCGGGGAGCTGTTTTTT. Its protein is CASSPLGTGTGELFF.

This clone came up once. The rearrangement links TRBV6-6 to TRBJ1-4, with D possibly TRBD1 on 5 matching bases. CDR3 length: 15 residues. CDR1 is MNHNY, CDR2 SVGAGI, per germline (reference sequence). The V gene lost 5 bases and the J gene lost 8 bases, with 18 bases spanning the gap. In DNA, the CDR3 is TGTGCCAGCAGTGGGGCAGGGTTGAGTAGCGAAAAACTGTTTTTT. It translates to CASSGAGLSSEKLFF.

This sequence joins TRBV13 and TRBJ2-7, with 9 bases fitting TRBD1. Germline trimming cut 5 bases from V and 6 bases from J; bases unmatched to any gene: 11. In germline, CDR1 is PRHDT, CDR2 FYEKMQ (reference sequence). The CDR3 covers 15 residues. This CDR3 reads CASSPEQGASGEQYF. The CDR3 bases are TGTGCCAGCAGCCCAGAACAGGGGGCGTCCGGCGAGCAGTACTTC.

V usage is TRBV9 and J usage is TRBJ2-5; D may be TRBD1 (7 bases). The CDR3 has 16 residues. The V gene's germline CDR1 is SGDLS and CDR2 YYNGEE. V was shortened by 0 bases and J by 2 bases, with 14 bases between the two germline ends. The chain's CDR3 is CASSVAEAGGQETQYF. The CDR3 coding sequence is TGTGCCAGCAGCGTAGCGGAAGCAGGGGGGCAAGAGACCCAGTACTTC.

The chain joins TRBV3-1 (or the pseudogene TRBV3-2) to TRBJ2-7; D possibly corresponds to TRBD2 (5 bases). The germline V gene has CDR1 LGHDT and CDR2 YNNKEL (reference sequence). The length of the CDR3 is 16 residues. The germline V and J ends were trimmed by 6 bases and 6 bases, with 24 bases remaining between them. CDR3 DNA: TGTGCCAGCAGTGAACAGCCGAGGACGGGAAAAAGCGAGCAGTACTTC. Residues: CASSEQPRTGKSEQYF.

The V gene is TRBV28, the J gene TRBJ1-5, with 7 bases lining up with TRBD1. J was trimmed by 3 bases and V by 3 bases; bases with no gene match: 2. The CDR3 runs 14 residues. Germline CDR1 MDHEN, CDR2 SYDVKM. The CDR3 region is CASSLTGNNQPQHF. The CDR3 coding sequence is TGTGCCAGCAGTTTGACAGGGAACAATCAGCCCCAGCATTTT.

The V and J genes are TRBV28 and TRBJ2-7, with 11 bases lining up with TRBD2. With 6 bases clipped from V and 4 bases from J, the junction kept 8 bases outside the gene matches. In germline, CDR1 is MDHEN, CDR2 SYDVKM. CDR3 length equals 15 residues. CDR3 sequence (DNA): TGTGCCAGCAGGCCAACTAGCGGGAGAGGTTACGAGCAGTACTTC. This codes for CASRPTSGRGYEQYF.

This sequence joins TRBV9 and TRBJ1-2, with a tentative D call TRBD1 (5 bases). Germline loops: CDR1 SGDLS, CDR2 YYNGEE. The CDR3 spans 14 residues. Trimming stripped 2 bases from V and 4 bases from J, with 12 bases between. The CDR3 spells CASSVTDGPYGYTF. CDR3 nucleotide sequence: TGTGCCAGCAGCGTGACAGACGGCCCCTATGGCTACACCTTC. Complete variable domain (other parts from reference TRBV9 and TRBJ1-2): DSGVTQTPKHLITATGQRVTLRCSPRSGDLSVYWYQQSLDQGLQFLIQYYNGEERAKGNILERFSAQQFPDLHSELNLSSLELGDSALYFCASSVTDGPYGYTFGSGTRLTVV.

CDR3: CSASAGQWTDYEQYF. CDR3 DNA sequence: TGCAGTGCTAGTGCGGGTCAATGGACAGACTACGAGCAGTACTTC. The chain joins TRBV20-1 to TRBJ2-7, with D possibly matching TRBD1 (6 bases). V shed 3 bases and J shed 3 bases, with 18 bases lying between them. CDR3 length: 15 amino acids. Looked up from germline, CDR1 is DFQATT and CDR2 is SNEGSKA (reference sequence).

This chain connects TRBV18 to TRBJ1-1; 9 bases line up with TRBD1. CDR1 is KGHSH, CDR2 LQKENI, per germline. J lost 0 bases, V lost 5 bases, and 7 bases had no gene match. This CDR3 has 16 residues. The CDR3 protein is CASSAQQGAMNTEAFF. CDR3 bases: TGTGCCAGCTCAGCACAACAGGGGGCGATGAACACTGAAGCTTTCTTT.

The gene calls are TRBV6-5 and TRBJ1-4; the D is unclear. There are 14 residues in the CDR3. CDR1 and CDR2 (germline): MNHEY, SVGAGI. V lost 2 bases to trimming and J lost 5 bases, with 9 bases between them. This CDR3 reads CASSYGQENEKLFF. DNA of the CDR3: TGTGCCAGCAGTTACGGGCAGGAAAATGAAAAACTGTTTTTT.

The V call is TRBV11-2, the J call TRBJ2-3; D perhaps matches TRBD1 (5 bases). Trimming removed 0 bases from V and 4 bases from J, with 11 bases in between. The germline V gene has CDR1 SGHAT and CDR2 FQNNGV. This CDR3 region has 15 residues. The CDR3 sequence is CASSLEGAEADTQYF. DNA of the CDR3: TGTGCCAGCAGCTTAGAAGGGGCAGAAGCAGATACGCAGTATTTT.

This clone qualifies as medium-sized (0.01 to 0.1%). CDR3 in DNA: TGCGCCAGCAGCCAAGATTACAAGGGGGCTGGCTATGGCTACACCTTC. This gives the protein CASSQDYKGAGYGYTF. The rearrangement joins TRBV4-3 to TRBJ1-2; 7 positions match TRBD1. The CDR3 is made up of 16 amino acids. After removal of 0 bases from V and 4 bases from J, the junction contained 8 bases not matched to a gene. CDR1 and CDR2 (germline): LGHNA, YSLEER.

The chain carries TRBV7-9 and TRBJ2-7; 10 bases are a match to TRBD1. The V segment lost 1 base and the J segment 5 bases; nucleotides outside the gene matches: 8. This CDR3 is 16 amino acids long. CDR1 SEHNR and CDR2 FQNEAQ come from the germline V gene (reference sequence). Here the CDR3 reads CASSLGAGQGSNEQYF. The CDR3 DNA is TGTGCCAGCAGCTTAGGGGCGGGACAGGGGAGCAACGAGCAGTACTTC.

V gene TRBV19 combines with J gene TRBJ1-6, with 8 positions matching TRBD1. J lost 10 bases, V lost 6 bases, and 5 bases had no gene match. The CDR3 is made up of 13 amino acids. CDR1 LNHDA and CDR2 SQIVND come from the germline V gene (reference sequence). The CDR3 loop reads CASRGRTGSPLHF. CDR3 nucleotide sequence: TGTGCCAGTAGAGGACGGACAGGGTCACCCCTCCACTTT.

The genes are TRBV19 and TRBJ1-5; D possibly corresponds to TRBD1 (5 bases). Looked up from germline, CDR1 is LNHDA and CDR2 is SQIVND (reference sequence). Trimming cost V 7 bases and J 4 bases, with 11 bases left between them. The CDR3 covers 13 residues. The CDR3 here is CASIQGLNQPQHF. The CDR3 DNA reads TGTGCCAGTATTCAGGGTCTAAATCAGCCCCAGCATTTT.

This chain connects TRBV19 to TRBJ1-2; D possibly corresponds to TRBD1 (6 bases). The CDR3 sequence is 12 residues long. Germline-derived CDR1 and CDR2 are LNHDA and SQIVND (reference sequence). Trimming left V 6 bases short and J 7 bases short, with 12 bases between. The CDR3: CASRGARSGYTF. The CDR3 nucleotides read TGTGCCAGTAGGGGGGCGCGGAGTGGCTACACCTTC.

V gene TRBV7-9 combines with J gene TRBJ1-6; 7 positions agree with TRBD1. The CDR3 is 15 amino acids. V lost 2 bases to trimming and J lost 6 bases; unmatched junction nucleotides: 4. Germline V gene data show CDR1 as SEHNR and CDR2 as FQNEAQ (reference sequence). The CDR3 reads CASSLFGDSNSPLHF. The DNA for the CDR3 is TGTGCCAGCAGCTTATTCGGGGACAGTAATTCACCCCTCCACTTT.

CDR3 sequence: CASSVNSGTEAFF. DNA of the CDR3: TGTGCCAGCAGCGTCAATTCGGGCACTGAAGCTTTCTTT. The chain recombines TRBV9 with TRBJ1-1; no reliable D call. With 2 bases removed from V and 4 bases from J, the gap between germline ends came to 9 bases. CDR3 size: 13 residues. CDR1 SGDLS and CDR2 YYNGEE come from the germline V gene.

The gene calls are TRBV5-3 and TRBJ1-2; D remains unclear. TRBV5-3 is reported as an ORF; its role is uncertain. The CDR3 loop spans 15 amino acids. Trimming took 2 bases from V and 7 from J, leaving 18 bases between them. Here the CDR3 DNA reads TGTGCCAGAAGCTTAGAGACTTATATGGGAGGTGGCTACACCTTC. Its translation is CARSLETYMGGGYTF.

The rearrangement uses TRBV24-1 and TRBJ2-2; TRBD1 matches 9 bases. The CDR3 has 15 residues. Germline trimming cut 12 bases from V and 1 base from J; bases unmatched to any gene: 8. CDR1 KGHDR and CDR2 SFDVKD come from the germline V gene. The CDR3 is CAVGQGRENTGELFF. DNA of the CDR3: TGTGCCGTAGGACAGGGGCGGGAGAACACCGGGGAGCTGTTTTTT.

This clone was observed a single time. The chain combines TRBV2 with TRBJ2-5, with TRBD1 as a possible D gene (6 bases). The germline V gene has CDR1 SNHLY and CDR2 FYNNEI. V lost 3 bases, J lost 4 bases, and 12 bases lay in between. The CDR3 runs to 14 residues. CDR3 DNA sequence: TGTGCCAGCAGTGATATGGACAGAGGAGAGACCCAGTACTTC. Translated: CASSDMDRGETQYF.